This TCR beta chain was identified in a study of cytomegalovirus exposure and HLA in healthy donors. General study points: As a later analysis revealed, most CMV-associated TCR beta chains appeared HLA-restricted. Later work showed greater clonal expansion in HLA-associated TCR beta chains than in equally common others. The study labeled 164 TCR beta chains cytomegalovirus-associated.

Both 60 Vbeta primers and 13 Jbeta primers went into the PCR. TCRdb keeps only in-frame clones here, not all; method: immunoSEQ multiplex PCR. The sample yields 74,000 or so clones, 77% seen once. Only a few counts were recorded for this clone. Antigen specificity is unknown. At one boundary the junction diverges from the germline segment, which might be a read error. Germline assignment: CDR1 MDHEN and CDR2 SYDVKM. This CDR3 region has 14 residues. The sample taken for sequencing was PBMCs. The chain carries TRBV28 and TRBJ1-4, with D unclear. This TCR came from a man in his fifties in good health and CMV-seropositive. The CDR3 protein is CASSFGSTSEKLFF. In nucleotides, the CDR3 is TGTGCCAGCAGTTTTGGCAGTACTAGTGAAAAACTGTTTTTT.